This TCR beta chain is drawn from a study of blood T cell repertoires in COVID-19. Germline loops: CDR1 PRHDT, CDR2 FYEKMQ (reference sequence). The V segment lost 1 base and the J segment 5 bases; nucleotides outside the gene matches: 9. The CDR3 contains 16 residues. Assay: immunoSEQ multiplex PCR; the TCRdb copy retains only in-frame clones and omits some. Of 170,000 or so clones listed, approximately 80% were seen once; the top ten hold more than 1.5%. This TCR came from a human donor in a cohort sampled during active COVID-19. Sequenced input: peripheral blood. V and J are TRBV13 and TRBJ2-5; 8 bases map to TRBD1. CDR3: CASSLVRMTGEETQYF. CDR3 DNA: TGTGCCAGCAGCTTAGTCCGCATGACAGGGGAGGAGACCCAGTACTTC.